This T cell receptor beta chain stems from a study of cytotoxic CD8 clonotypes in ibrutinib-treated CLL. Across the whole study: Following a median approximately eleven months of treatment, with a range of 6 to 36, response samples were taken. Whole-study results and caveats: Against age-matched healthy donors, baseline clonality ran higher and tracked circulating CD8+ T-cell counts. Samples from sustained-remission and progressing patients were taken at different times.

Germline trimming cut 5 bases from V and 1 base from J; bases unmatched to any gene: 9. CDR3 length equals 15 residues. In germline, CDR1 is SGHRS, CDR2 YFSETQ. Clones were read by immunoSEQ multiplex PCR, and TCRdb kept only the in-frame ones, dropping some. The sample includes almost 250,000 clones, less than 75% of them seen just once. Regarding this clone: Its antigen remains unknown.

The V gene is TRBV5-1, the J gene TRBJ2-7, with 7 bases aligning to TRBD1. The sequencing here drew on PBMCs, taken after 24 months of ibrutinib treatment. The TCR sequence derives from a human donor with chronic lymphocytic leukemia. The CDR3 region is CASRRDRDPSYEQYF. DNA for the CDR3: TGCGCCAGCAGGAGAGACAGGGATCCTTCCTACGAGCAGTACTTC.